Below are 3 T cell receptor beta chains sequenced from a single sample in a study of multiple sclerosis patients with progressive multifocal leukoencephalopathy (dated by TCRdb to between 2018 and 2021). Read against the paper, the sample's time point label means: time of PML onset. This specimen's treatment or condition label, per the study, means: on natalizumab therapy at sampling. Library prep was done by the immunoSEQ multiplex PCR assay. What TCRdb holds here is the immuneACCESS table cut down to in-frame rearrangements. Part of the clones is not present; checked against another copy, under half of the missing clones reflect an unresolved V gene, and the others are unexplained. The sample table holds roughly 32,000 clones, of which roughly 84% were seen once. Of the sample, 3% to 3.5% is held by the ten largest clones. The sample in question was PBMCs, obtained from a patient treated with natalizumab. These receptors came from a human donor with progressive multifocal leukoencephalopathy.

The V and J genes are TRBV4-3 and TRBJ2-5, with 11 bases that match TRBD2. J lost 4 bases, V lost 5 bases, and 0 bases had no gene match. CDR1 and CDR2 from the germline V gene are LGHNA and YSLEER. The length of the CDR3 is 13 residues. DNA for the CDR3: TGCGCCAGCAGCGGACTAGCGGGAGAGACCCAGTACTTC. The encoded protein is CASSGLAGETQYF.

The chain has TRBV4-2 and TRBJ2-2, with 10 nucleotides matching TRBD2. Trimming took 0 bases from V and 2 from J; bases not matched to a gene: 3. The length of the CDR3 is 17 residues. Germline loops: CDR1 LGHNA, CDR2 YNFKEQ. For the CDR3, the DNA is TGTGCCAGCAGCCAAGAGACTAGCGGGCCTAACACCGGGGAGCTGTTTTTT. Protein: CASSQETSGPNTGELFF.

The CDR3 region has the DNA TGCGCCAGCAGCTTGGCCAGGGGGAATGAAAAACTGTTTTTT. As protein: CASSLARGNEKLFF. The rearrangement joins TRBV5-1 to TRBJ1-4; 7 positions match TRBD1. Germline-derived CDR1 and CDR2 are SGHRS and YFSETQ. The CDR3 loop spans 14 amino acids. V shed 0 bases, J shed 5 bases, and the junction held 1 base outside the gene matches. Variable domain in full (rest from reference TRBV5-1 and TRBJ1-4): KAGVTQTPRYLIKTRGQQVTLSCSPISGHRSVSWYQQTPGQGLQFLFEYFSETQRNKGNFPGRFSGRQFSNSRSEMNVSTLELGDSALYLCASSLARGNEKLFFGSGTQLSVL.